This entry features one TCR beta chain sequence. Its antigen is not identified. The sample is drawn from a study of cytomegalovirus exposure and HLA in healthy donors. This PCR relied on a set of 60 Vbeta primers and 13 Jbeta primers. Sequencing was performed with immunoSEQ multiplex PCR; in TCRdb, only in-frame clones are kept and a portion is missing. The sample records about 98,000 clones, 77% being singletons. The CDR3 runs 15 residues. Germline CDR1 and CDR2: MNHNS and SASEGT. V lost 1 base and J lost 1; bases outside the gene matches: 0. Notes on the study in general: Several of the most significant clusters were apparently associated with common viral pathogens in a later analysis. According to an earlier analysis, most TCR beta V segments yielded productive rearrangements about 87% or about 30% of the time.

Sequencing was carried out using PBMCs. This TCR derives from a male donor in good health and CMV-seropositive. This chain joins TRBV6-1 and TRBJ2-2, with 7 bases fitting TRBD1. CDR3 protein: CASSEGTGNTGELFF. The CDR3 DNA reads as TGTGCCAGCAGTGAAGGGACAGGGAACACCGGGGAGCTGTTTTTT.